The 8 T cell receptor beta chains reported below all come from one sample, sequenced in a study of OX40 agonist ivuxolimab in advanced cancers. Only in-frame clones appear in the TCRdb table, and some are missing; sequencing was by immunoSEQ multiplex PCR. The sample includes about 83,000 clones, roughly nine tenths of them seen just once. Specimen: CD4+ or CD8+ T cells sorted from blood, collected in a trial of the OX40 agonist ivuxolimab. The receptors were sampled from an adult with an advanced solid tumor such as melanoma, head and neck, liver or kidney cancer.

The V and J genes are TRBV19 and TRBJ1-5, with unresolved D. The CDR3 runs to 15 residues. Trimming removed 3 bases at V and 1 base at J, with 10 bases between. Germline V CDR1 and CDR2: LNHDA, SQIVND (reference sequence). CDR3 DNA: TGTGCCAGTAGTATGGTCAGTGGAAGCAATCAGCCCCAGCATTTT. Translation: CASSMVSGSNQPQHF. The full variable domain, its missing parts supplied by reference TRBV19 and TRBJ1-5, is DGGITQSPKYLFRKEGQNVTLSCEQNLNHDAMYWYRQDPGQGLRLIYYSQIVNDFQKGDIAEGYSVSREKKESFPLTVTSAQKNPTAFYLCASSMVSGSNQPQHFGDGTRLSIL.

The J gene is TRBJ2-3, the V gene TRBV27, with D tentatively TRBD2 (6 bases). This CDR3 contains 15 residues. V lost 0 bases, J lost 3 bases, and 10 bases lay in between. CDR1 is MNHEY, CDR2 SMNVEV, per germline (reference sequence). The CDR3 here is CASSLSMGGTDTQYF. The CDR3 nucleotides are TGTGCCAGCAGTTTATCGATGGGGGGTACAGATACGCAGTATTTT.

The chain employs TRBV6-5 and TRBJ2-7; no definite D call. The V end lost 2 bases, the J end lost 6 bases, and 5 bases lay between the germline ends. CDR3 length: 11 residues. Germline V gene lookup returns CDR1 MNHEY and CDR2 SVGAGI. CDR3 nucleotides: TGTGCCAGCAGTTACGGGTTCGAGCAGTACTTC. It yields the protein CASSYGFEQYF.

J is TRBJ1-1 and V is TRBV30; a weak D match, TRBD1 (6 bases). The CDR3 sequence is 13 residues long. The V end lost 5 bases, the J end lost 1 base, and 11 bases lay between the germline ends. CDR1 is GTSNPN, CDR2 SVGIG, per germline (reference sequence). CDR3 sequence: CAWLRTANTEAFF. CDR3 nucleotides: TGTGCCTGGCTTCGGACAGCGAACACTGAAGCTTTCTTT. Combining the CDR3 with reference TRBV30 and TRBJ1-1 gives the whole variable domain SQTIHQWPATLVQPVGSPLSLECTVEGTSNPNLYWYRQAAGRGLQLLFYSVGIGQISSEVPQNLSASRPQDRQFILSSKKLLLSDSGFYLCAWLRTANTEAFFGQGTRLTVV.

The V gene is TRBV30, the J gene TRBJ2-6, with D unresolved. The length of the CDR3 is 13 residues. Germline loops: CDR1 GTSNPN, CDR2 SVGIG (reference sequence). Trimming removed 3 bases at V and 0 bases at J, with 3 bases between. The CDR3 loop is CAWRPSGANVLTF. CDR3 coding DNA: TGTGCCTGGAGGCCCTCTGGGGCCAACGTCCTGACTTTC.

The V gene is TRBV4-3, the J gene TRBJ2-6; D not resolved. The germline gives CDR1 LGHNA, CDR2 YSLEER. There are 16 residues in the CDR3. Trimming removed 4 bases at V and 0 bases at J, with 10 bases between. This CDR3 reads CASSPDTPSGANVLTF. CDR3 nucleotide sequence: TGCGCCAGCAGCCCAGACACACCCTCTGGGGCCAACGTCCTGACTTTC.

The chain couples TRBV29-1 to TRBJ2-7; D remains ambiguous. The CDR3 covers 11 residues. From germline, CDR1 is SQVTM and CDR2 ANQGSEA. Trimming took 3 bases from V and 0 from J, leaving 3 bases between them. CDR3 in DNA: TGCAGCGTTGAGATCTCCTACGAGCAGTACTTC. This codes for CSVEISYEQYF.

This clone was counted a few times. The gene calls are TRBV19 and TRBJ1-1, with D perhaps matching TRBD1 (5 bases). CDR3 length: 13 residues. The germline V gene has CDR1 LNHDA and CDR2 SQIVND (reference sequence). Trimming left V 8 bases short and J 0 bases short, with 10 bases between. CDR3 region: CASRWGMNTEAFF. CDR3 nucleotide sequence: TGTGCCAGTCGGTGGGGGATGAACACTGAAGCTTTCTTT.